Each of the 9 T cell receptor beta chains below was sequenced from the same sample in a study of blood T cell repertoires in COVID-19 (dated by TCRdb to the early 2020s). Library construction relied on the immunoSEQ multiplex PCR assay. The table was pulled from immuneACCESS by TCRdb, which kept in-frame rearrangements only. Such tables lose some clones; where checked, under half of the loss comes from unresolved V genes, and the rest has no known cause. Here the sample has 130,000 or so clones; about 87% occur a single time. The ten most abundant clones make up approximately 2.5% of the sample. The sequencing sample was made of peripheral blood. The source of these receptors is a human donor with COVID-19, enrolled during active disease. The donor label of this sample is uncertain.

The chain couples TRBV27 to TRBJ2-1, with D unresolved. V lost 0 bases, J lost 0 bases, and 6 bases lay in between. The germline V gene has CDR1 MNHEY and CDR2 SMNVEV (reference sequence). The CDR3 covers 15 residues. CDR3 loop: CASSLSRNSYNEQFF. The CDR3 DNA reads as TGTGCCAGCAGTTTATCCAGGAACTCCTACAATGAGCAGTTCTTC.

CDR3 sequence (DNA): TGTGCCAGCAGCCCGGGGGAAACTGAAGCTTTCTTT. It encodes CASSPGETEAFF. The chain recombines TRBV5-4 with TRBJ1-1, with a tentative D call TRBD1 (5 bases). Germline V gene lookup returns CDR1 SGHNT and CDR2 YYREEE (reference sequence). This CDR3 comprises 12 residues. V lost 4 bases to trimming and J lost 5 bases, with 9 bases between them.

The CDR3, as DNA: TGTGCCAGTAGTTCCGGGACAGCGCTCTACGAGCAGTACTTC. Translated, it gives CASSSGTALYEQYF. The V gene is TRBV19, the J gene TRBJ2-7; 7 bases agree with TRBD1. Germline CDR1 and CDR2: LNHDA and SQIVND (reference sequence). V trimming: 5 bases; J trimming: 3 bases; junction bases outside the gene matches: 7. This CDR3 has 14 amino acids.

The V call is TRBV11-3, the J call TRBJ2-1; D is perhaps TRBD2 (5 bases). The V end lost 5 bases, the J end lost 8 bases, and 13 bases lay between the germline ends. The CDR3 is 13 amino acids. Germline V gene lookup returns CDR1 SGHNT and CDR2 YENEEA. The CDR3 nucleotides read TGTGCCAGCAGCCAGGAGACGGAGGATGAGCAGTTCTTC. Protein: CASSQETEDEQFF. Based on the CDR3 plus reference TRBV11-3 and TRBJ2-1, the full variable domain is EAGVVQSPRYKIIEKKQPVAFWCNPISGHNTLYWYLQNLGQGPELLIRYENEEAVDDSQLPKDRFSAERLKGVDSTLKIQPAELGDSAVYLCASSQETEDEQFFGPGTRLTVL.

The chain links TRBV29-1 to TRBJ2-4; the match to TRBD1 covers 11 bases. There are 16 residues in the CDR3. Per germline, CDR1 SQVTM and CDR2 ANQGSEA. The junction had 8 bases not matched to a gene; V was cut back by 6 bases and J by 1 base. This chain's CDR3 is CSVAGTGGIAKNIQYF. The CDR3 DNA follows: TGCAGCGTCGCCGGGACAGGGGGTATTGCCAAAAACATTCAGTACTTC.

The rearrangement joins TRBV9 to TRBJ1-2, with 10 bases matching TRBD1. J gave up 5 bases and V 7 bases, and 5 bases lay outside the gene matches. Germline V gene data show CDR1 as SGDLS and CDR2 as YYNGEE. This CDR3 contains 13 residues. CDR3 loop: CASGQGVEYGYTF. The CDR3 coding sequence is TGTGCCAGCGGACAGGGGGTTGAGTATGGCTACACCTTC.

The V and J genes are TRBV6-5 and TRBJ1-6; the D is unclear. With 2 bases removed from V and 5 bases from J, the gap between germline ends came to 4 bases. CDR3 size: 13 residues. CDR1 is MNHEY and CDR2 is SVGAGI in the germline V gene. The CDR3 sequence: CASSYRHNSPLHF. CDR3 DNA: TGTGCCAGCAGTTACCGTCATAATTCACCCCTCCACTTT.

This clone was seen a single time. J is TRBJ2-7 and V is TRBV6-5; no clear D gene. Germline CDR1 and CDR2: MNHEY and SVGAGI. The CDR3 totals 15 residues. Trimming removed 6 bases from V and 2 bases from J, with 17 bases in between. CDR3 DNA sequence: TGTGCCAGCAGGGCGCGCGTGGAGCCCGCCTACGAGCAGTACTTC. Translating it yields CASRARVEPAYEQYF.

The genes are TRBV29-1 and TRBJ2-7; 11 bases map to TRBD1. The CDR3 length is 14 residues. With 4 bases clipped from V and 7 bases from J, the junction kept 9 bases outside the gene matches. Germline lookup yields CDR1 SQVTM and CDR2 ANQGSEA. The CDR3 here is CSVGVTGQGGEQYF. CDR3 DNA: TGCAGCGTTGGTGTTACGGGACAGGGGGGGGAGCAGTACTTC.